This T cell receptor beta chain was captured by sequencing in a study of T cell responses to AZD1222 COVID-19 vaccine (dated by TCRdb to about 2021). A note on the overall study: TCR sequencing covered over 230 trial participants: around 210 given two doses of AZD1222 and approximately 26 given two doses of MenACWY control vaccine. Trial participants were enrolled by age into subgroups of 18-55, 56-69 and 70-plus years, and roughly 150, 30 and 60 TCR-sequenced participants, respectively, were included in these subgroups.

The cysteine opens and the phenylalanine closes a CDR3 of 15 amino acids. Of the read, only the CDR3 DNA is kept; its 45 bases are in frame from base 1. Based on the germline V gene (reference sequence), the CDR1 and CDR2 sequences are GTSNPN and SVGIG. Trimming leaves V shorter by 1 base and J shorter by 4 bases, with the junction holding 7 bases beyond the gene matches. This sample's time point label indicates: about 28 days (+/-7) after the second vaccine dose. AZD1222 recipients whose second dose came at about 4 weeks and those whose second dose came at about 12 weeks were combined into one group, since spike-specific TCR depth and breadth did not differ between the two schedules. Vaccinee samples were obtained from the UK trials COV001 and COV002, which included a single-blind randomized controlled phase 2/3 trial of AZD1222 (ChAdOx1 nCoV-19) in healthy adults. For TCRbeta chain sequencing, PBMC samples from trial participants were taken at day 0 and at day 28 after the second dose.

Concerning this clone: Its antigen is unknown. No much larger clone exists at a distance of one base, and base qualities are not known.

The CDR3 regions of human TCRbeta chains were subjected to immunosequencing. Under the source paper's analysis protocol: TCRs in the repertoires were compared against a reference library of SARS-CoV-2-specific TCRs that had been generated with the MIRA antigen-specificity platform. Breadth meant the fraction of unique TCRs that were SARS-CoV-2-associated, whereas depth meant the fraction of total T cells that were SARS-CoV-2-associated. Using the MIRA data, each spike-specific TCR was mapped to the spike region that the TCR reacts to and placed in a CD4 or CD8 class. Log10-transformed breadth and depth values were compared by one-way ANOVA with Sidak's multiple comparisons tests. TCRdb's version of the immuneACCESS table is confined to in-frame rearrangements and falls short of the full clone set. An unresolved V gene accounts for under half of the shortfall where checked; the remainder is of unknown origin. The V and J calls and clone size are taken from that table; D and trimming were inferred from the DNA. The sample has about 110,000 clones on record, roughly 87% of them singletons. The ten largest clones add up to roughly 2.5% of the sample.

The paper's findings and limits, for the study overall: Conclusions about previously exposed vaccinees are limited, since just 5 or 6 AZD1222 recipients were seropositive for SARS-CoV-2 at baseline. Because no day 14 peak-response samples were available, the repertoires could be characterized only after the peak T cell response. Most participants were white British and females outnumbered males, and the authors suggested that clonal diversity may have been underestimated. The 56-69-year group was small, and its depth increase did not reach significance, likely because of low power. The whole spike protein was spanned by vaccine-associated CD4 TCRs, and dominant responses were seen in regions 160-218 and 743-854. After two AZD1222 doses, both the breadth and the depth of spike-specific TCRs were significantly higher than at day 0 and than in MenACWY recipients. Reportedly, close to half of the unique spike-specific TCRs recognized epitopes lying outside the regions that are mutated in the B.1.351 and B.1.1.7 variants.

The sequence came from an adult who received the AZD1222 COVID-19 vaccine. This sample comprised peripheral blood, obtained 28 days after the second AZD1222 dose. The V and J segments used are TRBV30 and TRBJ1-1; 9 central nucleotides agree with TRBD1. In nucleotide form, the sequence is TGTGCCTGGAGTGCGATGACAGGGGGGATCACTGAAGCTTTCTTT. It specifies CAWSAMTGGITEAFF.